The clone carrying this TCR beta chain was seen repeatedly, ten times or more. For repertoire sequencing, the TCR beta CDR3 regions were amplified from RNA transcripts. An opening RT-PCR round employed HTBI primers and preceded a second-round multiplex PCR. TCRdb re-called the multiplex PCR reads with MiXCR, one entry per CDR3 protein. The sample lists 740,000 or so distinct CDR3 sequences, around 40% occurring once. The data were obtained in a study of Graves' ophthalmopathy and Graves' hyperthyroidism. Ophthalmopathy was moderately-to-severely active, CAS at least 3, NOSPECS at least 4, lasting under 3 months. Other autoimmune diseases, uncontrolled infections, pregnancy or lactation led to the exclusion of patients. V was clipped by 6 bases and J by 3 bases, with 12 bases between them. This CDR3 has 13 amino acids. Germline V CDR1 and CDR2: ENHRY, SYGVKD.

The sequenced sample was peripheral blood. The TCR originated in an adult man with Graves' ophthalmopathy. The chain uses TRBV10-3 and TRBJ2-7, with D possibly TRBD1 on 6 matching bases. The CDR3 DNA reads TGTGCCATCAGCCGGGACATAGGCTACGAGCAGTACTTC. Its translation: CAISRDIGYEQYF.